A selection of T cell receptor beta chains follows, all from one sample in a study of early T cells in non-severe SARS-CoV-2 infection. One entry per CDR3 protein results from TCRdb running MiXCR on the 5' RACE reads. The sample carries around 60,000 distinct CDR3 sequences, roughly 13% recorded once. The sample comprised whole blood. The receptors derive from an adult who was a healthcare worker with PCR-confirmed SARS-CoV-2 infection or an uninfected control (not recorded which). The CDR3 runs from the conserved cysteine through the conserved F or W. Fields, in order: D gene, V gene, clone size, J gene, CDR3 DNA, CDR3 protein. The D gene is left open where the match is weak. Rows may omit the clone size; those that give it use once, few, many or a size class.

.	TRBV7-8	many	TRBJ1-3	TGTGCCAGCAGCTTAACGGGGGCGGCTTCTGGAAACACCATATATTTT	CASSLTGAASGNTIYF
TRBD1	TRBV15	.	TRBJ2-1	TGTGCCACCAGCAGAGATATCCCACAGGGGGCGTACAATGAGCAGTTCTTC	CATSRDIPQGAYNEQFF
.	TRBV3-1	.	TRBJ1-6	TGTGCCAGCAGCCCCGGACAGCCTCATTCACCCCTCCACTTT	CASSPGQPHSPLHF
.	TRBV20-1	few	TRBJ2-1	TGCAGTGCTAGAGATGTGGGGGCTTACAATGAGCAGTTCTTC	CSARDVGAYNEQFF
.	TRBV29-1	few	TRBJ2-5	TGCAGCGGAACTCAGGGAGGATGGTTGGAGACCCAGTACTTC	CSGTQGGWLETQYF
TRBD1	TRBV27	.	TRBJ2-1	TGTGCCAGCAGTTTTGGACAGGTAGATATCTCCTACAATGAGCAGTTCTTC	CASSFGQVDISYNEQFF
TRBD2	TRBV12-3/TRBV12-4	.	TRBJ2-2	TGTGCCAGCCGCGGGAGGGGAGGAGGGGAGCTGTTTTTT	CASRGRGGGELFF
.	TRBV1	.	TRBJ1-6	TGCACCAGCAGCATAGGCAGGACAGGGCCTAATTCACCCCTCCACTTT	CTSSIGRTGPNSPLHF
TRBD1	TRBV10-3	.	TRBJ2-5	TGTGCCATCAGAGGGACAGGGCAAAGCGAGACCCAGTACTTC	CAIRGTGQSETQYF
.	TRBV20-1	many	TRBJ1-2	TGCAGTGCTTGGATCACTAAACGGGACACAATCGGAGGCTACACCTTC	CSAWITKRDTIGGYTF
.	TRBV20-1	many	TRBJ1-4	TGCAGTGCCACAGATCGGACGGCGAATGAAAAACTGTTTTTT	CSATDRTANEKLFF
TRBD1	TRBV4-1	few	TRBJ2-7	TGCGCCAGCAGCCAAGGGGACAGGGAGACCCACGAGCAGTACTTC	CASSQGDRETHEQYF
.	TRBV12-3/TRBV12-4	many	TRBJ2-3	TGTGCCAGCACCCATCGTAGAGATACGCAGTATTTT	CASTHRRDTQYF
TRBD1	TRBV20-1	.	TRBJ2-3	TGCAGTGCTAGAGACCGGGACAGGGGAGCGGATACGCAGTATTTT	CSARDRDRGADTQYF
.	TRBV20-1	.	TRBJ2-7	TGCAGTGCCCTACAGGGCTCCTACGAGCAGTACTTC	CSALQGSYEQYF
.	TRBV3-1	many	TRBJ2-7	TGTGCCAGCAGCCAAGCCGGTCGGTTAGTCTACGAGCAGTACTTC	CASSQAGRLVYEQYF
TRBD1	TRBV7-2	.	TRBJ1-5	TGTGCCAGCAGCTGGGACAGGGACCTCAATCAGCCCCAGCATTTT	CASSWDRDLNQPQHF
.	TRBV15	many	TRBJ1-1	TGTGCCACCAGCAGAGATTCAGGGAATACTGAAGCTTTCTTT	CATSRDSGNTEAFF
TRBD1	TRBV2	few	TRBJ2-1	TGTGCCAGCATGGCTCTCCATCAGGGGGATGAGCAGTTCTTC	CASMALHQGDEQFF
.	TRBV12-3/TRBV12-4	few	TRBJ1-2	TGTGCCAGCAGTTTAAGGAATGGCTACACCTTC	CASSLRNGYTF
TRBD1	TRBV7-9	few	TRBJ1-2	TGTGCCAGCAGACCGGGACAGGGGATATACACCTTC	CASRPGQGIYTF
.	TRBV7-8	.	TRBJ2-7	TGTGCCAGCAGCCTACGGCTCCTCTACGAGCAGTACTTC	CASSLRLLYEQYF
TRBD1	TRBV10-3	few	TRBJ2-3	TGTGCCATCACTGGACAGGGGAAAGATACGCAGTATTTT	CAITGQGKDTQYF
.	TRBV6-2/TRBV6-3	.	TRBJ2-3	TGTGCCAGCAGTTACCCGCAGGGCGGCACAGATACGCAGTATTTT	CASSYPQGGTDTQYF
.	TRBV5-4	few	TRBJ1-1	TGTGCCAGCAGCTTGAGGGACTTAGTGGGAGCTTTCTTT	CASSLRDLVGAFF
.	TRBV7-2	.	TRBJ2-2	TGTGCCAGCAGCTTAGAACCGAACACCGGGGAGCTGTTTTTT	CASSLEPNTGELFF
.	TRBV29-1	.	TRBJ1-5	TGCAGCGTTGGCAGCAATCAGCCCCAGCATTTT	CSVGSNQPQHF
.	TRBV6-1	.	TRBJ2-1	TGTGCCAGCAGGAGGGAGGGGGTTGGTAGGGGTCCGAACAATGAGCAGTTCTTC	CASRREGVGRGPNNEQFF
.	TRBV20-1	.	TRBJ1-2	TGCAGTGCTAGAGTCACCACTAACTATGGCTACACCTTC	CSARVTTNYGYTF
TRBD1	TRBV12-3/TRBV12-4	many	TRBJ2-4	TGTGCCAGCAGCCGGGACAGGGGATTCATTCAGTACTTC	CASSRDRGFIQYF
.	TRBV9	.	TRBJ1-2	TGTGCCAGCAGCGTCAATTGGACACCACTCACGGGTGGCTACACCTTC	CASSVNWTPLTGGYTF
TRBD1	TRBV6-2/TRBV6-3	few	TRBJ1-1	TGTGCCAGCAGCAGACAGGGACCGAACACTGAAGCTTTCTTT	CASSRQGPNTEAFF
TRBD1	TRBV12-3/TRBV12-4	many	TRBJ2-3	TGTGCCAGCAGCTCGGGACAGGGTGCAGATACGCAGTATTTT	CASSSGQGADTQYF
.	TRBV2	few	TRBJ2-7	TGTGCCAGCAGTGAAATGTACGAGCAGTACTTC	CASSEMYEQYF
.	TRBV6-2/TRBV6-3	few	TRBJ2-6	TGTGCCAGCACTCACGGCGGGTCCTCTGGGGCCAACGTCCTGACTTTC	CASTHGGSSGANVLTF
.	TRBV7-2	.	TRBJ1-3	TGTGCCAGCAGCCATCCTACAGGGAACTACGGAAACACCATATATTTT	CASSHPTGNYGNTIYF
.	TRBV7-9	.	TRBJ1-4	TGTGCCAGCAGCCGACAACAGCGCCCGGATGAAAAACTGTTTTTT	CASSRQQRPDEKLFF
.	TRBV10-1	few	TRBJ2-1	TGCGCCAGCAGTGAGTCTGGGAATTCTGAAACGCAGTTCTTC	CASSESGNSETQFF
.	TRBV29-1	.	TRBJ2-5	TGCAGCGTCGTTGACAGGGAGGGAGAGACCCAGTACTTC	CSVVDREGETQYF
.	TRBV7-9	many	TRBJ1-1	TGTGCCAGCAGCTTGGGAGGGTTGGGGCGCATGAACACTGAAGCTTTCTTT	CASSLGGLGRMNTEAFF
.	TRBV11-2	many	TRBJ2-3	TGTGCCAGCAGCCCCCGGCCCACAGATACGCAGTATTTT	CASSPRPTDTQYF